This T cell receptor (beta chain) was sequenced for a study of blood T cells in healthy people across ages. Findings of the study overall: Expanded clonotype changes were possibly confounded by unknown donor CMV status.

Then a second PCR, running about 6 to 11 cycles, was carried out with a sample-barcoded 5' primer and a J-beta primer mix. Each of the cDNA molecules was tagged by a template-switch adaptor with 12 random nucleotides. TCRdb re-derived calls from the 5' RACE reads in MiXCR, one entry per CDR3 protein. Among around 800,000 distinct CDR3 sequences listed, around 42% were seen once. A note on this clonotype: What it recognizes is unknown.

The CDR3 runs to 17 residues. Germline CDR1 is SGHTA and CDR2 is FQGNSA. V was trimmed by 4 bases and J by 0 bases, leaving 16 bases between them. The chain joins TRBV7-2 to TRBJ2-1; maybe TRBD2 (6 bases). The source material was blood. This receptor was identified in a man between 60 and 75 years old in good health. In nucleotides, the CDR3 is TGTGCCAGCAGCTCAAGGCGGGGTCCCAGCTCCTACAATGAGCAGTTCTTC. Translating gives CASSSRRGPSSYNEQFF.